Listed below are T cell receptor beta chains from one sample, sequenced in a study of CD8+ T cells in alopecia areata. Assay: immunoSEQ multiplex PCR; the TCRdb copy retains only in-frame clones and omits some. The sample lists 95,000 to 110,000 clones, roughly 50% seen once, with 8.8% in the top ten. The sequenced sample was CD4+ T cells sorted from blood. Receptor source: a human donor in good health. Both conserved end residues are part of each CDR3. Each record gives: clone size, D gene, J gene, V gene, CDR3 DNA, CDR3 protein. The D gene is left open where the match is weak. Part of the rows lack a size; the others show once, few, many or a class for expanded clones.

size: .; D: TRBD1; J: TRBJ1-1; V: TRBV10-3; DNA: TGTGCCATCAGTGGTACCCCTATCGGGACAGGGGGCGAAGCTTTCTTT; CDR3: CAISGTPIGTGGEAFF
size: once; D: TRBD2; J: TRBJ2-7; V: TRBV2; DNA: TGTGCCAGCAGGCAGACTAGCGGGGGGTCCTACGAGCAGTACTTC; CDR3: CASRQTSGGSYEQYF
size: .; D: .; J: TRBJ1-1; V: TRBV7-9; DNA: TGTGCCAGCAGCCCCCAAGATACACAAGCTTTCTTT; CDR3: CASSPQDTQAFF
size: few; D: .; J: TRBJ2-3; V: TRBV29-1; DNA: TGCAGCGCCAGTCAAGGGAAGGGTACAGATACGCAGTATTTT; CDR3: CSASQGKGTDTQYF
size: few; D: .; J: TRBJ2-5; V: TRBV7-9; DNA: TGTGCCAGCAGCGCCTGGAAGGAGGAGACCCAGTACTTC; CDR3: CASSAWKEETQYF
size: .; D: TRBD2; J: TRBJ2-5; V: TRBV9; DNA: TGTGCCAGCAGCGCCAGACTAGCGGGGGGGCCGGAGACCCAGTACTTC; CDR3: CASSARLAGGPETQYF
size: .; D: TRBD1; J: TRBJ2-7; V: TRBV7-4; DNA: TGTGCCAGCAGCTACCCGGACAGGTTCCGCTTGGGCGAGCAGTACTTC; CDR3: CASSYPDRFRLGEQYF
size: .; D: .; J: TRBJ2-1; V: TRBV30; DNA: TGTGCCTGGAGTCCCCGGTCTCTCTACAATGAGCAGTTCTTC; CDR3: CAWSPRSLYNEQFF
size: few; D: .; J: TRBJ1-4; V: TRBV19; DNA: TGTGCCAGTAGTGCTGGAGTTACTAATGAAAAACTGTTTTTT; CDR3: CASSAGVTNEKLFF
size: .; D: TRBD2; J: TRBJ2-1; V: TRBV29-1; DNA: TGCAGCGTTGAAGGGACTAGCGGGGACAATGAGCAGTTCTTC; CDR3: CSVEGTSGDNEQFF
size: .; D: .; J: TRBJ1-2; V: TRBV7-9; DNA: TGTGCCAGCAGCTTAGTATTGGGGTTGAACTATGGCTACACCTTC; CDR3: CASSLVLGLNYGYTF
size: few; D: .; J: TRBJ1-2; V: TRBV2; DNA: TGTGCCAGCAGTGAACAGGGTCCCTATGGCTACACCTTC; CDR3: CASSEQGPYGYTF
size: .; D: .; J: TRBJ2-1; V: TRBV5-1; DNA: TGCGCCAGCAGCTTGGGTGGGGAGTACAATGAGCAGTTCTTC; CDR3: CASSLGGEYNEQFF
size: few; D: TRBD1; J: TRBJ1-1; V: TRBV19; DNA: TGTGCCAGTAGTACGGGACAGGGGTACGCTGAAGCTTTCTTT; CDR3: CASSTGQGYAEAFF
size: .; D: .; J: TRBJ2-6; V: TRBV14; DNA: TGTGCCAGCAGCCAATTCGTGGCCAACGTCCTGACTTTC; CDR3: CASSQFVANVLTF
size: .; D: TRBD1; J: TRBJ1-6; V: TRBV6-5; DNA: TGTGCCAGCAGAAGATTGGGGGACAGTTATTCACCCCTCCACTTT; CDR3: CASRRLGDSYSPLHF
size: .; D: .; J: TRBJ2-3; V: TRBV20-1; DNA: TGCAGTGCTAGAGTCCAGGATACGCAGTATTTT; CDR3: CSARVQDTQYF
size: once; D: TRBD1; J: TRBJ1-5; V: TRBV7-2; DNA: TGTGCCAGCAGCTCTAGCACAGGGGGCGGTCAGCCCCAGCATTTT; CDR3: CASSSSTGGGQPQHF
size: .; D: .; J: TRBJ1-1; V: TRBV25-1; DNA: TGTGCCAGCAGGGTCAGTATGAACACTGAAGCTTTCTTT; CDR3: CASRVSMNTEAFF
size: few; D: .; J: TRBJ2-7; V: TRBV7-9; DNA: TGTGCCAGCAGCTTCCAGGGAACTACCGGAAACGAGCAGTACTTC; CDR3: CASSFQGTTGNEQYF
size: .; D: .; J: TRBJ1-5; V: TRBV27; DNA: TGTGCCAGCAGCCTAACGGGGCAGGGCCGCGAGCCCCAGCATTTT; CDR3: CASSLTGQGREPQHF
size: .; D: TRBD1; J: TRBJ2-7; V: TRBV6-1; DNA: TGTGCCAGCAGTGCCGGGACAGGGGACTACGAGCAGTACTTC; CDR3: CASSAGTGDYEQYF
size: few; D: .; J: TRBJ2-1; V: TRBV7-2; DNA: TGTGCCAGCAGCTCCGGGACGTTTAGCTCCTACAATGAGCAGTTCTTC; CDR3: CASSSGTFSSYNEQFF
size: .; D: TRBD1; J: TRBJ2-3; V: TRBV29-1; DNA: TGCAGCGTTCAAGAACAGGGGGCGCGTATAGGAGGTGCGCAGTATTTT; CDR3: CSVQEQGARIGGAQYF
size: .; D: .; J: TRBJ1-4; V: TRBV30; DNA: TGTGCCTGGAGTTTAGACGATGAAAAACTGTTTTTT; CDR3: CAWSLDDEKLFF
size: .; D: TRBD1; J: TRBJ2-5; V: TRBV29-1; DNA: TGCAGCGTTCGACAGGGGGAAGAGACCCAGTACTTC; CDR3: CSVRQGEETQYF
size: .; D: .; J: TRBJ2-7; V: TRBV25-1; DNA: TGTGCCAGCAGTGGGGCGGGGAGCTCCTACGAGCAGTACTTC; CDR3: CASSGAGSSYEQYF
size: medium-sized; D: .; J: TRBJ2-7; V: TRBV23-1; DNA: TGCGCCAGCAGTCCGTGGTGGCGGAACGCCTACGAGCAGTACTTC; CDR3: CASSPWWRNAYEQYF
size: .; D: .; J: TRBJ1-6; V: TRBV18; DNA: TGTGCCAGCTCACCACCGGCGAATTCACCCCTCCACTTT; CDR3: CASSPPANSPLHF
size: few; D: .; J: TRBJ2-7; V: TRBV6-5; DNA: TGTGCCAGCAGGAAACGGACAAGGGACTACGAGCAGTACTTC; CDR3: CASRKRTRDYEQYF
size: .; D: TRBD1; J: TRBJ1-4; V: TRBV25-1; DNA: TGTGCCAGCAGTGTAACAGGGGGTCGCAATGAAAAACTGTTTTTT; CDR3: CASSVTGGRNEKLFF
size: .; D: TRBD1; J: TRBJ1-2; V: TRBV29-1; DNA: TGCAGCGTCGCAACCACCACGACCCGGTCAGGACAGGGGAACTATGGCTACACCTTC; CDR3: CSVATTTTRSGQGNYGYTF
size: few; D: TRBD1; J: TRBJ2-3; V: TRBV28; DNA: TGTGCCAGCCGCGTAGGGGGCCGCACAGATACGCAGTATTTT; CDR3: CASRVGGRTDTQYF
size: large; D: TRBD2; J: TRBJ2-5; V: TRBV10-3; DNA: TGTGCCATCGGACTAGCGGGGGTGGAGACCCAGTACTTC; CDR3: CAIGLAGVETQYF
size: few; D: .; J: TRBJ2-5; V: TRBV7-2; DNA: TGTGCCAGCAGCTTAGTTACAGGGAAAGAGACCCAGTACTTC; CDR3: CASSLVTGKETQYF
size: .; D: TRBD1; J: TRBJ2-1; V: TRBV25-1; DNA: TGTGCCAGCAGTGAAGGACAGGAGAGCTCCTACAATGAGCAGTTCTTC; CDR3: CASSEGQESSYNEQFF
size: .; D: .; J: TRBJ2-3; V: TRBV18; DNA: TGTGCCAGCTCACCACCGGTGCAGGGTAGCACAGATACGCAGTATTTT; CDR3: CASSPPVQGSTDTQYF
size: once; D: .; J: TRBJ2-7; V: TRBV5-1; DNA: TGCGCCAGCAGCTTGATTGGTGAGCAGTACTTC; CDR3: CASSLIGEQYF
size: .; D: .; J: TRBJ2-7; V: TRBV4-2; DNA: TGTGCCAGCAGCCAACCCCATGTCTACGAGCAGTACTTC; CDR3: CASSQPHVYEQYF
size: .; D: .; J: TRBJ2-1; V: TRBV29-1; DNA: TGCAGCGTTGAAGCGGACCGCAGGAATGAGCAGTTCTTC; CDR3: CSVEADRRNEQFF
size: .; D: .; J: TRBJ2-7; V: TRBV7-7; DNA: TGTGCTAGCAGCTTAGCGAGTTGGGGGGATTGCGAGCAGTACTTC; CDR3: CASSLASWGDCEQYF
size: .; D: .; J: TRBJ1-6; V: TRBV28; DNA: TGTGCCAGCAGTGGCCCGCAGGGGTCCGGGAATTCACCCCTCCACTTT; CDR3: CASSGPQGSGNSPLHF
size: few; D: TRBD2; J: TRBJ2-3; V: TRBV4-3; DNA: TGCGCCAGCAGCCAAGATCGACTAGCGGCCCGCACAGATACGCAGTATTTT; CDR3: CASSQDRLAARTDTQYF
size: .; D: .; J: TRBJ2-2; V: TRBV27; DNA: TGTGCCAGCGGAAGGATGGGCACCGGGGAGCTGTTTTTT; CDR3: CASGRMGTGELFF
size: .; D: TRBD2; J: TRBJ2-7; V: TRBV6-1; DNA: TGTGCCAGCAGTCTGGGACTAGCGGAGTTAGAGCAGTACTTC; CDR3: CASSLGLAELEQYF
size: .; D: .; J: TRBJ2-5; V: TRBV5-1; DNA: TGCGCCAGCAGCTTCCAGGGACGTATACAAGAGACCCAGTACTTC; CDR3: CASSFQGRIQETQYF
size: .; D: .; J: TRBJ1-1; V: TRBV7-9; DNA: TGTGCCTCGGGAGGCTTAAAGACTGAAGCTTTCTTT; CDR3: CASGGLKTEAFF
size: .; D: .; J: TRBJ2-5; V: TRBV15; DNA: TGTGCCACCAGCAGAGATTCGAGGGGCGCAGAGACCCAGTACTTC; CDR3: CATSRDSRGAETQYF
size: .; D: .; J: TRBJ2-5; V: TRBV6-5; DNA: TGTGCCAGCAGTACTGTGGAGACCCAGTACTTC; CDR3: CASSTVETQYF
size: .; D: .; J: TRBJ1-6; V: TRBV5-1; DNA: TGCGCCAGCAGCTTGGATGGTTGGACGGCTTCACCCCTCCACTTT; CDR3: CASSLDGWTASPLHF
size: .; D: TRBD1; J: TRBJ1-2; V: TRBV30; DNA: TGTGCCTGGGGACAGGGCGCCGGCTATGGCTACACCTTC; CDR3: CAWGQGAGYGYTF
size: .; D: .; J: TRBJ1-2; V: TRBV5-6; DNA: TGTGCCAGCAGCTTAGTCGTGGACTATGGCTACACCTTC; CDR3: CASSLVVDYGYTF
size: .; D: .; J: TRBJ2-5; V: TRBV29-1; DNA: TGCAGCGTTGCCCGAGCGCTACCCCAAGAGACCCAGTACTTC; CDR3: CSVARALPQETQYF
size: .; D: .; J: TRBJ1-1; V: TRBV2; DNA: TGTGCCAGCAGTGAAGTAAGGAGGAACACTGAAGCTTTCTTT; CDR3: CASSEVRRNTEAFF
size: .; D: .; J: TRBJ1-1; V: TRBV30; DNA: TGTGCCTGGAGTAAATACAGGGCAGGAACTGAAGCTTTCTTT; CDR3: CAWSKYRAGTEAFF
size: .; D: .; J: TRBJ2-7; V: TRBV2; DNA: TGTGCCAGCAGGAAGGGGACCACCTACGAGCAGTACTTC; CDR3: CASRKGTTYEQYF
size: .; D: .; J: TRBJ2-2; V: TRBV19; DNA: TGTGCCTTTTTGAAAGAGTTTAACACCGGGGAGCTGTTTTTT; CDR3: CAFLKEFNTGELFF
size: .; D: .; J: TRBJ2-5; V: TRBV30; DNA: TGTGCCTGGAGTAATCAGGGGATCGGCCAAGAGACCCAGTACTTC; CDR3: CAWSNQGIGQETQYF
size: few; D: TRBD2; J: TRBJ2-5; V: TRBV7-2; DNA: TGTGCCAGCAGCTTGGGACTAGCGGGGCCCCGGGAGACCCAGTACTTC; CDR3: CASSLGLAGPRETQYF